Each of the 18 T cell receptor beta chains below was sequenced from the same sample in a study of cytomegalovirus exposure and HLA in healthy donors. The PCR contained 60 Vbeta and 13 Jbeta primers. The table came from immunoSEQ multiplex PCR; TCRdb's copy has only in-frame clones and leaves some out. The table shows 80,000 to 95,000 clones, with around 70% occurring only once. The specimen sequenced was PBMCs. Every receptor here comes from a woman aged 50 to 65 in good health and CMV-seropositive.

This rearrangement joins TRBV19 to TRBJ2-3; no reliable D call. The CDR3 is 15 amino acids. Per germline, CDR1 LNHDA and CDR2 SQIVND (reference sequence). V gave up 3 bases and J gave up 0 bases, with 10 bases separating them. CDR3: CASSMGVSSTDTQYF. CDR3 DNA: TGTGCCAGTAGTATGGGCGTTTCTAGCACAGATACGCAGTATTTT. Variable domain in full (rest from reference TRBV19 and TRBJ2-3): DGGITQSPKYLFRKEGQNVTLSCEQNLNHDAMYWYRQDPGQGLRLIYYSQIVNDFQKGDIAEGYSVSREKKESFPLTVTSAQKNPTAFYLCASSMGVSSTDTQYFGPGTRLTVL.

This clone was picked up a small number of times. The V gene is TRBV7-9, the J gene TRBJ2-2; 9 bases map to TRBD2. This CDR3 is built from 17 residues. The germline V gene encodes CDR1 SEHNR and CDR2 FQNEAQ (reference sequence). V trimming: 5 bases; J trimming: 2 bases; junction bases outside the gene matches: 9. The CDR3 loop is CASSLGATSGNTGELFF. In DNA form, the CDR3 reads TGTGCCAGCAGCCTAGGGGCGACTAGCGGAAACACCGGGGAGCTGTTTTTT. The variable domain in full, with the rest retrieved from reference TRBV7-9 and TRBJ2-2, is DTGVSQNPRHKITKRGQNVTFRCDPISEHNRLYWYRQTLGQGPEFLTYFQNEAQLEKSRLLSDRFSAERPKGSFSTLEIQRTEQGDSAMYLCASSLGATSGNTGELFFGEGSRLTVL.

The CDR3 protein is CASSGYLVEVGSGKETQYF. The CDR3 DNA is TGTGCCAGTAGTGGCTATCTAGTTGAGGTCGGGTCTGGTAAAGAGACCCAGTACTTC. The genes are TRBV19 and TRBJ2-5; D not certain. The CDR3 loop spans 19 amino acids. Trimming shortened V by 5 bases and J by 3 bases, and 28 bases separated the two germline ends. CDR1 is LNHDA, CDR2 SQIVND, per germline (reference sequence).

This clone was seen just once. V gene TRBV27 combines with J gene TRBJ2-3; 7 nucleotides align to TRBD2. The trim removed 5 bases at V and 6 bases at J, leaving 8 bases unmatched. Germline values: CDR1 MNHEY, CDR2 SMNVEV (reference sequence). This CDR3 has 14 residues. The chain's CDR3 is CASSQGWGGDTQYF. The CDR3 coding sequence is TGTGCCAGCAGTCAGGGATGGGGGGGGGATACGCAGTATTTT.

The chain couples TRBV27 to TRBJ1-2; 9 bases align to TRBD1. This CDR3 region has 15 residues. Germline V gives CDR1 MNHEY, CDR2 SMNVEV (reference sequence). V lost 6 bases, J lost 8 bases, and 13 bases stayed unmatched. CDR3 residues: CASRDRGLGRDGYTF. The DNA for the CDR3 is TGTGCCAGCAGGGACAGGGGATTAGGACGAGACGGCTACACCTTC.

The V gene is TRBV15, the J gene TRBJ1-5; D perhaps matches TRBD1 (5 bases). This CDR3 is 15 amino acids long. Germline V lookup: CDR1 LNHNV, CDR2 YYDKDF (reference sequence). V was trimmed by 0 bases and J by 6 bases, leaving 12 bases between them. The CDR3 DNA sequence: TGTGCCACCAGCAGAGATCCTAGGGGTAGTCAGCCCCAGCATTTT. Protein: CATSRDPRGSQPQHF. Full variable domain (remainder filled in from reference TRBV15 and TRBJ1-5): DAMVIQNPRYQVTQFGKPVTLSCSQTLNHNVMYWYQQKSSQAPKLLFHYYDKDFNNEADTPDNFQSRRPNTSFCFLDIRSPGLGDTAMYLCATSRDPRGSQPQHFGDGTRLSIL.

The table lists this clone with a few counts. V is TRBV29-1 and J is TRBJ1-5; 9 nucleotides match TRBD1. Trimming cost V 4 bases and J 6 bases; bases outside gene matches: 7. The germline CDR1 and CDR2 sequences are SQVTM and ANQGSEA. The CDR3 covers 14 residues. The DNA of the CDR3 is TGCAGCGTTGGACAGGGGGATCTAGGTCAGCCCCAGCATTTT. Translated, it gives CSVGQGDLGQPQHF.

The chain uses TRBV19 and TRBJ1-2, with a weak D call TRBD1 (5 bases). CDR1 is LNHDA and CDR2 is SQIVND in the germline V gene (reference sequence). The germline V and J ends were trimmed by 3 bases and 13 bases, with 15 bases remaining between them. This CDR3 contains 12 residues. CDR3 bases: TGTGCCAGTAGTATGATATTCGGGGACTCCACCTTC. Translating it yields CASSMIFGDSTF.

This clone appeared a single time. V is TRBV7-2 and J is TRBJ2-7; TRBD2 matches 7 bases. V dropped 2 bases and J dropped 11; count of bases not matched to a gene: 12. CDR1 and CDR2 from the germline V gene are SGHTA and FQGNSA. CDR3 size: 14 residues. The CDR3 loop is CASSLRAGVSEKYF. CDR3 bases: TGTGCCAGCAGCTTAAGGGCGGGAGTCTCCGAAAAGTACTTC.

The V call is TRBV7-9, the J call TRBJ2-7; maybe TRBD2 (6 bases). Germline V CDR1 and CDR2: SEHNR, FQNEAQ (reference sequence). The germline V and J ends were trimmed by 5 bases and 0 bases, with 20 bases remaining between them. The CDR3 has 17 residues. CDR3 residues: CASSPQGGDPSSYEQYF. The CDR3 DNA reads TGTGCCAGCAGCCCCCAAGGAGGGGACCCAAGCTCCTACGAGCAGTACTTC. Supplemented by reference TRBV7-9 and TRBJ2-7, the full variable domain reads DTGVSQNPRHKITKRGQNVTFRCDPISEHNRLYWYRQTLGQGPEFLTYFQNEAQLEKSRLLSDRFSAERPKGSFSTLEIQRTEQGDSAMYLCASSPQGGDPSSYEQYFGPGTRLTVT.

The V and J genes are TRBV7-2 and TRBJ1-1; D is perhaps TRBD1 (6 bases). The CDR3 sequence is 16 residues long. Between the trimmed V and J ends, which lost 1 base and 2 bases, there was a span of 14 bases. Germline CDR1 reads SGHTA; CDR2 reads FQGNSA. The CDR3 sequence: CASSLDGRGGNTEAFF. In DNA, the CDR3 is TGTGCCAGCAGCTTAGATGGCAGAGGGGGAAACACTGAAGCTTTCTTT.

The CDR3 nucleotides are TGTGCCAGCAGTACTAGCTTCACAGATACGCAGTATTTT. Translating it yields CASSTSFTDTQYF. The V call is TRBV27, the J call TRBJ2-3; a weak D match, TRBD2 (6 bases). Germline CDR1 is MNHEY and CDR2 is SMNVEV (reference sequence). The germline V and J ends were trimmed by 5 bases and 2 bases, with 8 bases remaining between them. CDR3 size: 13 residues.

The V and J genes are TRBV28 and TRBJ1-4; 7 bases line up with TRBD1. The germline V gene encodes CDR1 MDHEN and CDR2 SYDVKM. J lost 3 bases, V lost 6 bases, and 4 bases had no gene match. The CDR3 loop spans 14 amino acids. The CDR3 sequence: CASSRDRPNEKLFF. The CDR3 nucleotides read TGTGCCAGCAGCCGGGACAGACCTAATGAAAAACTGTTTTTT.

CDR3 in amino acids: CASSLGQVNEKLFF. CDR3 nucleotides: TGCGCCAGCAGCTTGGGACAGGTTAATGAAAAACTGTTTTTT. This chain uses TRBV5-1 with TRBJ1-4; D is perhaps TRBD1 (6 bases). The CDR3 covers 14 residues. Trimming took 0 bases from V and 4 from J, leaving 7 bases between them. Germline lookup yields CDR1 SGHRS and CDR2 YFSETQ. Full variable domain (missing parts from reference TRBV5-1 and TRBJ1-4): KAGVTQTPRYLIKTRGQQVTLSCSPISGHRSVSWYQQTPGQGLQFLFEYFSETQRNKGNFPGRFSGRQFSNSRSEMNVSTLELGDSALYLCASSLGQVNEKLFFGSGTQLSVL.

V gene TRBV14 combines with J gene TRBJ2-7; 10 positions match TRBD1. The CDR3 sequence is 18 residues long. The V gene's germline CDR1 is SGHDN and CDR2 FVKESK. The junction had 15 bases not matched to a gene; V was cut back by 0 bases and J by 7 bases. CDR3 region: CASSQEAAGTGASGEQYF. CDR3 bases: TGTGCCAGCAGCCAAGAAGCGGCCGGGACAGGGGCATCTGGTGAGCAGTACTTC.

The chain joins TRBV28 to TRBJ1-4; D gene unclear. V lost 1 base and J 6 bases, leaving 12 bases between the germline ends. Per germline, CDR1 MDHEN and CDR2 SYDVKM. CDR3 length equals 15 residues. As DNA, the CDR3 is TGTGCCAGCAGTTTATTAGCGGCGAGTGATGAAAAACTGTTTTTT. Translated: CASSLLAASDEKLFF. Full variable domain (outside the CDR3, taken from reference TRBV28 and TRBJ1-4): DVKVTQSSRYLVKRTGEKVFLECVQDMDHENMFWYRQDPGLGLRLIYFSYDVKMKEKGDIPEGYSVSREKKERFSLILESASTNQTSMYLCASSLLAASDEKLFFGSGTQLSVL.

The V call is TRBV7-6, the J call TRBJ2-1; 7 nucleotides align to TRBD2. The junction had 11 bases not matched to a gene; V was cut back by 1 base and J by 8 bases. CDR1 and CDR2 from the germline V gene are SGHVS and FNYEAQ. The CDR3 covers 16 residues. CDR3 sequence: CASSLDGAGVSDEQFF. Here the CDR3 DNA reads TGTGCCAGCAGCTTAGATGGCGCGGGAGTCTCTGATGAGCAGTTCTTC.

A few counts support this clone. The rearrangement uses TRBV27 and TRBJ2-7, with TRBD1 identical over 9 bases. This CDR3 has 19 amino acids. The J segment lost 1 base and the V segment lost 6 bases, leaving 19 bases of the junction unmatched. Germline V gene data show CDR1 as MNHEY and CDR2 as SMNVEV (reference sequence). The CDR3 protein is CASSLSGTGPGRSSYEQYF. CDR3 bases: TGTGCCAGCAGCCTATCCGGGACAGGGCCCGGTAGGTCTTCCTACGAGCAGTACTTC.